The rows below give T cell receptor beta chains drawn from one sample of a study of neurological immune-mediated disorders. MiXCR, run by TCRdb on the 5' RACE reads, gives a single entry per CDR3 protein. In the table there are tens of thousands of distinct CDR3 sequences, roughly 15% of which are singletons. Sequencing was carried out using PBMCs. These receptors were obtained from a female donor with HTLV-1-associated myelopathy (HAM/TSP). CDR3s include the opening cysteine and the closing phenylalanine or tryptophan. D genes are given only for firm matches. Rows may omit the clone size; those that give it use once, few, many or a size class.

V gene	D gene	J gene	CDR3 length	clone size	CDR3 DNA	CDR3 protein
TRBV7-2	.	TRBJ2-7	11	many	TGTGCCAGCAGCTTACTTCGTGGGCAGTACTTC	CASSLLRGQYF
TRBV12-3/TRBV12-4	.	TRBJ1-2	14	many	TGTGCCAGCACCACCGGGCCCGGGATCTATGGCTACACCTTC	CASTTGPGIYGYTF
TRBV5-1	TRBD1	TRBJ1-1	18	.	TGCGCCAGCAGCTGGGACAGGACCAATCGTGCGGGTAACACTGAAGCTTTCTTT	CASSWDRTNRAGNTEAFF
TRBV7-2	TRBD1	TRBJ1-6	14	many	TGTGCCAGCAGCCGACAGGGAGGTAATTCACCCCTCCACTTT	CASSRQGGNSPLHF
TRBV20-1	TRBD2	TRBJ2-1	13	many	TGCAGTGTGCCGCGGGGGGCTTACAATGAGCAGTTCTTC	CSVPRGAYNEQFF
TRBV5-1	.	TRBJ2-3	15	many	TGCGCCAGCAGCTTGGACGGAACAAGGGGAGATACGCAGTATTTT	CASSLDGTRGDTQYF
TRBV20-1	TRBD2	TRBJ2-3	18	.	TGCAGTGCTAGATTTCAGGGCGGGGGCCTAGCGGGTACAGATAAGCAGTATTTT	CSARFQGGGLAGTDKQYF
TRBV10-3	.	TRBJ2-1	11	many	TGTGCCATCAGAAGGGGTGGCGAGCAGTTCTTC	CAIRRGGEQFF
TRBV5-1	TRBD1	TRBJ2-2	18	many	TGCGCCAGCAGCTTGGGGCCAGTGGGACAGGGGATCGCCGGGGAGCTGTTTTTT	CASSLGPVGQGIAGELFF
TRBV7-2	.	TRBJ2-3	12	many	TGTGCCAGCAGCTCCTTAACAGATACGCAGTATTTT	CASSSLTDTQYF
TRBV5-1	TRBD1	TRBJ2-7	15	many	TGCGCCAGCAGCTCATCGACAGGGCGAGCCTACGAGCAGTACTTC	CASSSSTGRAYEQYF
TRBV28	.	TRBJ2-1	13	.	TGTGCCAGCAGTTTTTTCAGCTACAATGAGCAGTTCTTC	CASSFFSYNEQFF
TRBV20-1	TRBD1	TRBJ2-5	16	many	TGCAGTGCTAGTCTCTCCGGGACAGGTCCCCTTGGGACCCAGTACTTC	CSASLSGTGPLGTQYF
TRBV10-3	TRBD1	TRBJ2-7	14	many	TGTGCCATCAGGGACCCGGGACAGGGTAACGAGCAGTACTTC	CAIRDPGQGNEQYF
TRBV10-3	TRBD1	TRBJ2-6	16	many	TGTGCCATCAGTTCGGACAGGGGTTCCGGGGCCAACGTCCTGACTTTC	CAISSDRGSGANVLTF
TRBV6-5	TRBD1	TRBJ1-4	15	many	TGTGCCAGCAGTCAACCGGGACAGGGGAATGAAAAACTGTTTTTT	CASSQPGQGNEKLFF
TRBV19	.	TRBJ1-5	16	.	TGTGCCAGTAGTACTATTAGGAGTCTCATTAATCAGCCCCAGCATTTT	CASSTIRSLINQPQHF
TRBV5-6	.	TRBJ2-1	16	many	TGTGCCAGCAGCTTGACGACACCTACGAGGGACAATGAGCAGTTCTTC	CASSLTTPTRDNEQFF
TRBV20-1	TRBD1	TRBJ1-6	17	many	TGCAGTGCTAGAAACCTCAGGACAGGGCCCTATAATTCACCCCTCCACTTT	CSARNLRTGPYNSPLHF
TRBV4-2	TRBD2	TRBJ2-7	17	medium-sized	TGTGCCAGCAGCCAAGATCCTTCGACTAGCGGCCTCTACGAGCAGTACTTC	CASSQDPSTSGLYEQYF
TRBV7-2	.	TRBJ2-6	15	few	TGTGCCAGCAGCTCTCAGACAGCTGGGGCCAACGTCCTGACTTTC	CASSSQTAGANVLTF
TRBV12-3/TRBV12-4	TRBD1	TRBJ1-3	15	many	TGTGCCAGCAGTTTTAACAGGGGGTTTGGAAACACCATATATTTT	CASSFNRGFGNTIYF
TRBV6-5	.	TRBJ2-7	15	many	TGTGCCAGCAGTTCTACAACCCGGGGTTCCTACGAGCAGTACTTC	CASSSTTRGSYEQYF
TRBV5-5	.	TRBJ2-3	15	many	TGTGCCAGCAGGAATAGGGGGGCGCTACCAGATACGCAGTATTTT	CASRNRGALPDTQYF
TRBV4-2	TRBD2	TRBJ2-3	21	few	TGTGCCAGCAGCCAAGAGTTTCAACCTAGCGGGGGCCTTCAAAGCACAGATACGCAGTATTTT	CASSQEFQPSGGLQSTDTQYF
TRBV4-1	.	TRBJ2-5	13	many	TGCGCCAGCAGCCAGGGTATTAGTGAGACCCAGTACTTC	CASSQGISETQYF
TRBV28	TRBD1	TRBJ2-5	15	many	TGTGCCAGCAATAAGGGGGCGACCCTTCAAGAGACCCAGTACTTC	CASNKGATLQETQYF
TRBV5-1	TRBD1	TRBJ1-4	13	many	TGCGCCAGCAGCCAGGGGGCGGGTGAAAAACTGTTTTTT	CASSQGAGEKLFF
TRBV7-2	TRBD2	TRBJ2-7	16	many	TGTGCCAGCAGCTTATTAAGTAGCGGGGCTTCCTACGAGCAGTACTTC	CASSLLSSGASYEQYF
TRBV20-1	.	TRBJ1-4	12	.	TGCAGTCCAGGACAAGGAGGTGAAAAACTGTTTTTT	CSPGQGGEKLFF
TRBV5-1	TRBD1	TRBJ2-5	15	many	TGCGCCAGCAGCTTGGCCGGGACAGGGGAAGAGACCCAGTACTTC	CASSLAGTGEETQYF
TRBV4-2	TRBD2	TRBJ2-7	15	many	TGTGCCAGCAGCCCTAAGACTAGCGTGGGAGGCGAGCAGTACTTC	CASSPKTSVGGEQYF
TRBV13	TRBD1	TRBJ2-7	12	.	TGTGCCAGCAGCCCGACAGGGATCGAGCAGTACTTC	CASSPTGIEQYF
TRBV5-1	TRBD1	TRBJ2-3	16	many	TGCGCCAGCAGCTTGGCCTCGGCAGGGGGCGCAGATACGCAGTATTTT	CASSLASAGGADTQYF
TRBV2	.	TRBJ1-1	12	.	TGTGCCAGCGGGGGTCAGAACACTGAAGCTTTCTTT	CASGGQNTEAFF
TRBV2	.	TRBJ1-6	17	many	TGTGCCAGCACCCCCCGGAAGGGCGCGTCCTATAATTCACCCCTCCACTTT	CASTPRKGASYNSPLHF
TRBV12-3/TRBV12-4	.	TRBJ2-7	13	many	TGTGCCAGCAGTTTCGGATCCATCTACGAGCAGTACTTC	CASSFGSIYEQYF
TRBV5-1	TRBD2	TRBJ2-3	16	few	TGCGCCAGCAGCTCTAGCGGGGCAACTAGCACAGATACGCAGTATTTT	CASSSSGATSTDTQYF
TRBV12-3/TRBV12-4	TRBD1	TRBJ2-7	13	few	TGTGCCAGCAGTCCTCTGACAGGGAACGAGCAGTACTTC	CASSPLTGNEQYF
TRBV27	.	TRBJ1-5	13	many	TGTGCCAGCAGTACTATACCGGGAGTGGCCCAGCATTTT	CASSTIPGVAQHF
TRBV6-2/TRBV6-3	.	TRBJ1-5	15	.	TGTGCCAGCAGTTACTCGTGGGGTAGCAATCAGCCCCAGCATTTT	CASSYSWGSNQPQHF
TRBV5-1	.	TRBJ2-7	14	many	TGCGCCAGCAGCCTAATAGGGAGCCCCTACGAGCAGTACTTC	CASSLIGSPYEQYF
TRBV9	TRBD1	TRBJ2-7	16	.	TGTGCCAGCAGCGCCCGCCCGGGACAGGGATTCGACGAGCAGTACTTC	CASSARPGQGFDEQYF
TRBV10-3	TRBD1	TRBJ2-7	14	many	TGTGCCATCAGTGTTCAAAGGACAGGGACTGAGCAGTACTTC	CAISVQRTGTEQYF
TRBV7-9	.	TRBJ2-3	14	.	TGTGCCAGCAGCGGGGCCCCTAGCACATATACGCAGTATTTT	CASSGAPSTYTQYF
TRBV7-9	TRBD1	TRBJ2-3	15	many	TGTGCCAGCAGCTCGACAGGGGTTGGGACAGATACGCAGTATTTT	CASSSTGVGTDTQYF
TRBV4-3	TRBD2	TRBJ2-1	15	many	TGCGCCAGCAGCCTGGGACTAGCGGGAGGGCGTGAGCAGTTCTTC	CASSLGLAGGREQFF
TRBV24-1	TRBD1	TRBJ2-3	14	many	TGTGCCACCAGTGATTTTTACAGGGGAGATACGCAGTATTTT	CATSDFYRGDTQYF
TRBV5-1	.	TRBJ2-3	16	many	TGCGCCAGCAGCTTCCTCGATGGGACTAGCACAGATACGCAGTATTTT	CASSFLDGTSTDTQYF